This T cell receptor (beta chain) was captured in a study of T-cell memory formation after mild COVID-19. As for the study in general: Largely donor-specific TCR clusters were found.

The TCR alpha and TCR beta cDNA libraries, bearing sample barcodes and UMIs, were generated by 5'RACE using constant-segment primers. TCRdb redid the calling of the 5' RACE reads with MiXCR, one entry per CDR3 protein. The table shows around 340,000 distinct CDR3 sequences, with roughly 21% occurring only once. This clonotype was seen a handful of times. Its antigen is still unknown. Study findings and constraints: Still unconfirmed is whether the second-wave clones peaking on day 37 recognized SARS-CoV-2.

The receptor's source is an adult woman who had mild COVID-19 (a few samples of this study predate the infection). Cell type and time point are not known. The sequenced material came from PBMCs or a T cell subset sorted from them (not recorded which).

CDR3: CASSLNSALNSPLHF. The CDR3 region has the DNA TGTGCCAGCAGCTTAAATAGCGCACTAAATTCACCCCTCCACTTT. V usage is TRBV11-2 and J usage is TRBJ1-6; D is unclear. CDR1 is SGHAT, CDR2 FQNNGV, per germline. This CDR3 is built from 15 residues. The V gene lost 2 bases and the J gene lost 7 bases, with 12 bases spanning the gap.